This TCR beta chain came from a study of synovial regulatory T cells in juvenile arthritis (dated by TCRdb to between 2014 and 2017). With respect to the entire study: Among sequenced patients, three were therapy-naive, one received methotrexate plus infliximab, about six received methotrexate, and one had no treatment information. The study compared TCRbeta CDR3 repertoires of blood iaTreg cells, other blood Treg cells and synovial fluid Treg cells from matched patient samples. Effector T cell subsets were also sequenced in the study cohort for comparisons, but only blood and synovial fluid Treg cells are covered by the Treg dataset alone. Treg and Teff subsets from roughly 10 JIA patients with active disease were included in the TCR repertoire comparisons.

Points the paper makes about the study in general: Lower TCR diversity was observed in blood iaTreg cells than in other blood Treg cells, consistent with antigen-driven expansion. iaTreg TCR repertoires were largely private across patients and partially overlapped with synovial Teff and blood CPL repertoires. Synovial Treg cells shared more CDR3 sequences with iaTreg cells than with other blood Treg cells; Chao-Jaccard similarity confirmed closer relation.

The library was made by the immunoSEQ multiplex PCR assay. TCRbeta CDR3 sequencing was carried out by Adaptive Biotechnologies. In the original analysis: Repertoire similarity used the Chao-modified Jaccard index and median clonotype overlap from 200 random subsamples at equal sample size. Similarity analyses used either productive nucleotide sequences or in silico-translated amino acid sequences. To compare repertoires, the researchers applied hierarchical clustering with single linkage as well as t-SNE, based on Chao-modified Jaccard distances. After normalising for sample size, the researchers measured repertoire diversity with the Renyi index across a range of alpha values. TCRdb holds this immuneACCESS table with in-frame rearrangements only. Some clones are missing; in checked studies, unresolved V genes explain under half, and the rest has no known cause. V and J calls and clone size are given by that table; D and trimming were obtained from the DNA. This sample's table lists 7,500 to 10,000 clones. The ten largest make up roughly 2% of the sample.

TCR repertoires were obtained from roughly 11 juvenile idiopathic arthritis patients with active disease who had not reached inactive disease, of whom 3 were polyarticular and 8 were oligoarticular. A median age of around 10 years (range roughly 2.1-22.9) and a median disease duration of around seven years (range 0.2-19.1) were recorded for the TCR-sequenced patients. Samples for TCR repertoire analysis were collected at two centres in Italy. Peripheral blood mononuclear cells were separated on a Histopaque-1077 density gradient and then cryopreserved in approximately 90% FCS with 10% DMSO. Points on this clone: There is no known antigen for this receptor.

The sequenced sample consisted of Treg cells from blood. Taken with the paper, the label for cell subset or site translates to: remaining (HLA-DR-negative) circulating blood Treg cells. The sequence was obtained from a donor aged 2-30 years with juvenile idiopathic arthritis.

The encoded CDR3 is CASSSRQGSDTQYF. Rearrangement joined TRBV19 to TRBJ2-3; TCRdb reports TRBD1, a call that lacks DNA to check it against. CDR1 and CDR2 were assigned from the germline V gene (reference sequence) as LNHDA and SQIVND. Its CDR3 holds 14 amino acids, cysteine through phenylalanine. The protein alone is recorded here. Joined to the reference TRBV19 and TRBJ2-3 proteins, this CDR3 gives the full variable domain: DGGITQSPKYLFRKEGQNVTLSCEQNLNHDAMYWYRQDPGQGLRLIYYSQIVNDFQKGDIAEGYSVSREKKESFPLTVTSAQKNPTAFYLCASSSRQGSDTQYFGPGTRLTVL.